This TCR beta chain was recorded in a study of regulatory T cells in long-lasting Graves disease. Study results and limitations: The number of shared public clonotypes was higher in persistent patients (about 3,000) than new patients (966). The study found TRBV28, TRBJ1-2 and TRBJ2-5 favored in persistent disease.

Time point of the sample: persistent/refractory GD, antithyroid drugs over 5 years with positive TRAb. PBMC-derived RNA was used for the TCR library. Remarks on this clonotype: Antigen: not known.

CDR3-region Arm-PCR and iRepertoire HTBI primers produced the TCR beta libraries. How the authors handled the data: Gene usage covered 62 TRBV and roughly 14 TRBJ segments. One entry per CDR3 protein results from TCRdb running MiXCR on the multiplex PCR reads. The V and J calls and clone size come from TCRdb's table, not from the authors' own analysis. The sample has over 650,000 distinct CDR3 sequences; about 30% are singletons. Germline lookup yields CDR1 MDHEN and CDR2 SYDVKM. The CDR3 is 14 amino acids. The chain has TRBV28 and TRBJ2-5; 7 bases map to TRBD1. The DNA end is a closer match to TRBJ2-1, so the J assignment may be wrong. Sequencing was performed on peripheral blood mononuclear cells (PBMCs), taken when the disease was refractory, from a patient treated with antithyroid drugs. The receptor was isolated from a female donor with Graves disease. The chain's CDR3 is CASMVPDRVNEQFF. As DNA, the CDR3 is TGTGCCAGCATGGTTCCCGACAGGGTTAACGAGCAGTTCTTC.